This T cell receptor beta chain was sequenced in a study of metastatic and nonmetastatic thyroid tumors. For the study at large: The authors compared repertoires across blood and tumor or nodule tissue from malignant and benign thyroid patients.

Until they underwent thyroid surgery, no patient had received any treatment. Authors' analysis steps: To classify distant metastasis in papillary thyroid cancer, a model was built from CDR3 differences across clinicopathological groups. With MiXCR, TCRdb called clones anew from the PCR reads. The V and J calls and clone size are TCRdb's, not the authors'. The sample yields 45,000 to 60,000 clones, approximately 15% seen once. Germline CDR1 is LNHDA and CDR2 is SQIVND (reference sequence). The CDR3 is 16 amino acids. V dropped 4 bases and J dropped 5; count of bases not matched to a gene: 13. This receptor was taken from a female donor with papillary thyroid cancer or a benign thyroid nodule (not recorded which). Some clones in this sample may be carry-over from other donors' samples. This rearrangement joins TRBV19 to TRBJ2-5, with TRBD2 matching 7 bases. Sequenced sample: blood. The CDR3 loop reads CASSKWNGEGRETQYF. As DNA, the CDR3 is TGTGCCAGTAGTAAATGGAATGGGGAGGGACGGGAGACCCAGTACTTC.